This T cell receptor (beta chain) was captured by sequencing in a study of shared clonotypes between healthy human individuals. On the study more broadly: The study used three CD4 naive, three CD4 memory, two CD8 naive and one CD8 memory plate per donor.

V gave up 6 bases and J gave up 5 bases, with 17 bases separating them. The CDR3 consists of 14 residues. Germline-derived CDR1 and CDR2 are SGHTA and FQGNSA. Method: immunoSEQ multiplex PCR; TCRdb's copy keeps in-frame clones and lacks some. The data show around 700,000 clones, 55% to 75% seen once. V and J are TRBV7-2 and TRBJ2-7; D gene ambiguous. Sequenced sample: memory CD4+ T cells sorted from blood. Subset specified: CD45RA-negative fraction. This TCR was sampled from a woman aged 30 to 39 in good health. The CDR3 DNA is TGTGCCAGCAGTTTTTTTTTGGTTAAGAACGAGCAGTACTTC. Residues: CASSFFLVKNEQYF.